The clone carrying this T cell receptor beta chain appeared many times. What it binds is unknown. V was shortened by 5 bases and J by 1 base, with 15 bases between the two germline ends. This CDR3 is 15 amino acids long. In germline, CDR1 is SGDLS, CDR2 YYNGEE. Using RNA transcripts as the source, TCR beta CDR3 regions were amplified. The TCR CDR3 first-round RT-PCR relied on the HTBI primer set. Each CDR3 protein gets one entry after TCRdb re-called the multiplex PCR reads with MiXCR. The data contain about 380,000 distinct CDR3 sequences, less than 20% of them singletons. The data are from a study of T cells in Graves' hyperthyroidism and ophthalmopathy. Study-wide points: Expanded thyroid clonotypes (above 0.001) were mostly also found in blood.

This clonotype was sampled from a man aged 18 to 35 with Graves' ophthalmopathy. The rearrangement links TRBV9 to TRBJ1-2; weak D call: TRBD1 (6 bases). The material sequenced was blood. CDR3 coding DNA: TGTGCCAGCAGTCAAGGACAGAACATTAACTATGGCTACACCTTC. Protein product: CASSQGQNINYGYTF.